This T cell receptor (beta chain) stems from a study of human T cells and chemical hapten exposure. Study-wide findings and caveats: Counts of TCRs above 1 in 1000 frequency stayed unchanged with DPC sensitization.

Noted time point: healthy volunteer bleed at 6 weeks. Sequencing started from total RNA isolated from unfractionated whole blood. In its sample, this clonotype ranks as medium-sized (0.01 to 0.1%). Its antigen is still unknown. A single record per CDR3 protein comes from TCRdb applying MiXCR to the RACE reads. The top ten clones hold about 1.4% of a sample with around 80,000 distinct CDR3 sequences, over 8.5% of them seen once. V lost 3 bases to trimming and J lost 12 bases; unmatched junction nucleotides: 5. The germline V gene encodes CDR1 SGHTA and CDR2 FQGNSA. The CDR3 has 13 residues. Material: whole blood. The chain couples TRBV7-2 to TRBJ1-6; 7 bases map to TRBD1. The clonotype comes from a male donor in good health. Some clones in this sample may be carry-over from other donors' samples. CDR3 residues: CASSFPGGLPLHF. DNA for the CDR3: TGTGCCAGCAGCTTCCCAGGGGGTCTACCCCTCCACTTT.